These 14 T cell receptor beta chains share one sample of origin, sequenced in a study of blood T cells in healthy people across ages. A sample-barcoded 5' primer and a J-beta primer mix were used in a second PCR of roughly 7 to 12 cycles. TCRdb reprocessed the 5' RACE reads with MiXCR, giving one entry per CDR3 protein. The table includes about a million distinct CDR3 sequences, roughly 51% detected once. The sample was blood. The receptors here all came from a woman aged 55-70 years in good health.

This chain joins TRBV7-8 and TRBJ2-1; 9 bases match TRBD2. The CDR3 consists of 14 residues. Germline V gene sequence: CDR1 SGHVS, CDR2 FQNEAQ. The V and J ends lost 4 bases and 8 bases, in that order; junction bases with no gene match: 6. The DNA of the CDR3 is TGTGCCAGCAGCTCGCGACTAGCGGTCTATGAGCAGTTCTTC. Protein product: CASSSRLAVYEQFF.

This chain's CDR3 is CSVGQGQNNEQFF. The CDR3 DNA follows: TGCAGCGTCGGACAGGGCCAGAACAATGAGCAGTTCTTC. V is TRBV29-1 and J is TRBJ2-1; TRBD1 matches at 8 bases. Per the germline V gene, CDR1 is SQVTM and CDR2 is ANQGSEA. J gave up 5 bases and V 6 bases, and 6 bases lay outside the gene matches. The CDR3 is made up of 13 amino acids.

This clonotype was seen only a few times. The V call is TRBV6-5, the J call TRBJ2-6; D uncertain. V lost 4 bases and J 2 bases, leaving 12 bases between the germline ends. Per the germline V gene, CDR1 is MNHEY and CDR2 is SVGAGI. The CDR3 has 16 residues. CDR3 coding DNA: TGTGCCAGCAGTTTGGGTGGTAGTGCTGGGGCCAACGTCCTGACTTTC. Translating gives CASSLGGSAGANVLTF.

The rearrangement uses TRBV5-1 and TRBJ2-5, with 7 bases lining up with TRBD1. V lost 3 bases and J lost 2; bases outside the gene matches: 7. Germline-derived CDR1 and CDR2 are SGHRS and YFSETQ. This CDR3 is built from 15 residues. The DNA of the CDR3 is TGCGCCAGCAGCTCGGGACAGCGTAGACAAGAGACCCAGTACTTC. Protein product: CASSSGQRRQETQYF.

This clonotype was observed a single time. CDR3 sequence: CASTSSGGLIISSYNEQYF. CDR3 in DNA: TGTGCCAGCACCTCGAGCGGGGGCCTAATTATAAGCTCCTACAATGAGCAGTACTTC. This chain links TRBV12-3 or TRBV12-4 with TRBJ2-1; 8 positions match TRBD2. The J call could be wrong; TRBJ2-7 is a better fit for the DNA end. The CDR3 length is 19 residues.

This clonotype has more than one count but fewer than ten. The chain uses TRBV25-1 and TRBJ2-7, with D unresolved. CDR3 length: 12 residues. From germline, CDR1 is MGHDK and CDR2 SYGVNS. Trimming stripped 6 bases from V and 3 bases from J, with 9 bases between. The CDR3 DNA is TGTGCCAGCAGGGGGTGGGGCTACGAGCAGTACTTC. Residues: CASRGWGYEQYF.

This clonotype was seen once. The chain combines TRBV7-7 with TRBJ2-5; 8 bases line up with TRBD2. The length of the CDR3 is 18 residues. Trimming cost V 5 bases and J 5 bases; bases outside gene matches: 19. In germline, CDR1 is SSHAT, CDR2 FNYEAQ (reference sequence). The CDR3 protein is CASSPTFGSGTPGETQYF. CDR3 DNA sequence: TGTGCCAGCAGCCCGACTTTTGGTAGCGGGACCCCTGGGGAGACCCAGTACTTC.

The chain couples TRBV28 to TRBJ2-3; D is unclear. V was shortened by 8 bases and J by 2 bases, with 11 bases between the two germline ends. This CDR3 is built from 13 residues. Looked up from germline, CDR1 is MDHEN and CDR2 is SYDVKM. The CDR3 DNA follows: TGTGCCAGCCGCTCTTCGACCACAGATACGCAGTATTTT. This gives the protein CASRSSTTDTQYF.

The J gene is TRBJ2-7, the V gene TRBV28; possible D gene TRBD2, 5 bases. This CDR3 region has 15 residues. The germline V gene encodes CDR1 MDHEN and CDR2 SYDVKM. Trimming cost V 3 bases and J 2 bases, with 14 bases left between them. CDR3 protein: CASSFEPGNTYEQYF. The CDR3 region has the DNA TGTGCCAGCAGTTTTGAGCCGGGGAACACCTACGAGCAGTACTTC.

The table lists this clonotype with a few counts. This chain joins TRBV20-1 and TRBJ2-7; TRBD2 aligns across 9 bases. Germline loops: CDR1 DFQATT, CDR2 SNEGSKA (reference sequence). Trimming at V came to 5 bases and at J to 4 bases, leaving 24 bases not matched to a gene. This CDR3 spans 19 amino acids. The CDR3: CSALPRGLAGNRPWYEQYF. The CDR3 coding sequence is TGCAGTGCTCTTCCCCGCGGGCTAGCGGGAAATCGGCCGTGGTACGAGCAGTACTTC.

This sequence joins TRBV29-1 and TRBJ2-4; 9 bases fit TRBD2. This CDR3 is 13 amino acids long. The V gene end was trimmed by 4 bases and the J gene end by 9 bases; junction bases not matched to a gene: 7. The V gene's germline CDR1 is SQVTM and CDR2 ANQGSEA. Here the CDR3 reads CSVVGGRGGIQYF. The CDR3 nucleotides are TGCAGCGTTGTAGGCGGGAGGGGTGGCATTCAGTACTTC.

V gene TRBV7-2 combines with J gene TRBJ2-1, with TRBD2 as a possible D gene (6 bases). Germline V CDR1 and CDR2: SGHTA, FQGNSA. Trimming took off 2 bases at V and 13 bases at J, with 21 bases between the two ends. The CDR3 extends over 15 amino acids. DNA of the CDR3: TGTGCCAGCAGCTTAACGTCGATAAGACGGGAGACCCAGTTCTTC. Translation: CASSLTSIRRETQFF.

This clonotype has just a few counts. The genes are TRBV5-1 and TRBJ1-4; weak D call: TRBD1 (6 bases). The V end lost 4 bases, the J end lost 5 bases, and 9 bases lay between the germline ends. The CDR3 totals 13 residues. Germline V gene lookup returns CDR1 SGHRS and CDR2 YFSETQ. Here the CDR3 DNA reads TGCGCCAGCAGCCGCGGACAGAATGAAAAACTGTTTTTT. The encoded protein is CASSRGQNEKLFF.

The sample holds a few counts of this clonotype. The chain couples TRBV18 to TRBJ2-3; D call uncertain. The CDR3 covers 13 residues. Looked up from germline, CDR1 is KGHSH and CDR2 is LQKENI. V lost 2 bases and J lost 5, with 8 bases in between. The CDR3 region is CASSPKLVDTQYF. CDR3 nucleotide sequence: TGTGCCAGCTCACCAAAATTGGTAGATACGCAGTATTTT.